These T cell receptor beta chains were read from a single sample in a study of patients and donors after allogeneic stem cell transplantation. MiXCR was run by TCRdb on the RT-PCR reads, yielding one entry per CDR3 protein. The sample records 150,000 to 200,000 distinct CDR3 sequences, approximately 30% being singletons. Specimen: blood, either unsorted or a sorted T cell fraction (not recorded which). The receptors derive from a human donor who was either an allogeneic HSCT recipient or a stem cell or donor lymphocyte infusion donor (not recorded which). It is not recorded whose cells these are; they may come from a transplant donor. CDR3s include the opening cysteine and the closing phenylalanine or tryptophan. The order of the fields is J gene, V gene, clone size, D gene, CDR3 DNA, CDR3 protein. The D gene is left open where the match is weak. Not all rows give a size; the values are once, few, many and, for expanded clones, a class.

j_call: TRBJ1-1
v_call: TRBV11-2
clone_size: .
d_call: TRBD1
cdr3_nt: TGTGCCAGCAGCCAGACAGGGTCGCGAACTGAAGCTTTCTTT
cdr3_aa: CASSQTGSRTEAFF

j_call: TRBJ1-1
v_call: TRBV15
clone_size: .
d_call: .
cdr3_nt: TGTGCCACCGGTACAAGGAACACTGAAGCTTTCTTT
cdr3_aa: CATGTRNTEAFF

j_call: TRBJ2-7
v_call: TRBV20-1
clone_size: .
d_call: .
cdr3_nt: TGCAGTGGAAAAGGGCCCTACGAGCAGTACTTC
cdr3_aa: CSGKGPYEQYF

j_call: TRBJ2-7
v_call: TRBV27
clone_size: .
d_call: .
cdr3_nt: TGTGCCAGCAGTTTATCAGGGCAAGGGTCCTACGAGCAGTACTTC
cdr3_aa: CASSLSGQGSYEQYF

j_call: TRBJ2-3
v_call: TRBV4-3
clone_size: .
d_call: .
cdr3_nt: TGCGCCAGCAGCCTAGGGTTCGGGACAATTACAGATACGCAGTATTTT
cdr3_aa: CASSLGFGTITDTQYF

j_call: TRBJ1-2
v_call: TRBV6-2/TRBV6-3
clone_size: .
d_call: TRBD1
cdr3_nt: TGTGCCAGCAGTTATTCGACAGGGGCGGCAGAGGGCTACACCTTC
cdr3_aa: CASSYSTGAAEGYTF

j_call: TRBJ2-3
v_call: TRBV27
clone_size: .
d_call: TRBD2
cdr3_nt: TGTGCCACCTCGGGCCCCTTTAGCGGGAGCACAGATACGCAGTATTTT
cdr3_aa: CATSGPFSGSTDTQYF

j_call: TRBJ1-1
v_call: TRBV29-1
clone_size: .
d_call: .
cdr3_nt: TGCAGCACCCAAACAAGGGGAGGAGACACTGAAGCTTTCTTT
cdr3_aa: CSTQTRGGDTEAFF

j_call: TRBJ2-3
v_call: TRBV5-1
clone_size: .
d_call: .
cdr3_nt: TGCGCCAGCAGCTTGTGGGCAGATACGCAGTATTTT
cdr3_aa: CASSLWADTQYF

j_call: TRBJ2-7
v_call: TRBV5-1
clone_size: .
d_call: TRBD2
cdr3_nt: TGCGCCAGCAGCTTGGCGGGCAGGGAGGGCTACGAGCAGTACTTC
cdr3_aa: CASSLAGREGYEQYF

j_call: TRBJ1-1
v_call: TRBV25-1
clone_size: .
d_call: .
cdr3_nt: TGTGCCAGCAGTGAATATGGGGGGGTGAATGCTGAAGCTTTCTTT
cdr3_aa: CASSEYGGVNAEAFF

j_call: TRBJ2-3
v_call: TRBV11-2
clone_size: .
d_call: .
cdr3_nt: TGTGCCAGCAGCCCCCGAGGCGAGGGGGCGCAGTATTTT
cdr3_aa: CASSPRGEGAQYF

j_call: TRBJ2-1
v_call: TRBV20-1
clone_size: .
d_call: TRBD2
cdr3_nt: TGCAGTACTTTGGGGGAGGGATCCTACAATGAGCAGTTCTTC
cdr3_aa: CSTLGEGSYNEQFF

j_call: TRBJ2-7
v_call: TRBV6-5
clone_size: few
d_call: .
cdr3_nt: TGTGCCAGCAGTCCCATTGGGTCCTACGAGCAGTACTTC
cdr3_aa: CASSPIGSYEQYF

j_call: TRBJ1-2
v_call: TRBV10-3
clone_size: .
d_call: TRBD1
cdr3_nt: TGTGCCACGACAACGGACAGGGGACATGGCTACACCTTC
cdr3_aa: CATTTDRGHGYTF

j_call: TRBJ1-6
v_call: TRBV6-5
clone_size: many
d_call: .
cdr3_nt: TGTGCCAGCAGGGGGGGGATAGAGTCACCCCTCCACTTT
cdr3_aa: CASRGGIESPLHF

j_call: TRBJ2-3
v_call: TRBV7-8
clone_size: .
d_call: .
cdr3_nt: TGTGCCAGCAGCCTGGGACTGCCAGGGGATACGCAGTATTTT
cdr3_aa: CASSLGLPGDTQYF

j_call: TRBJ2-3
v_call: TRBV19
clone_size: .
d_call: .
cdr3_nt: TGTGCCAGTAGTATTGCCCCCGAGGCCGATACGCAGTATTTT
cdr3_aa: CASSIAPEADTQYF

j_call: TRBJ2-7
v_call: TRBV29-1
clone_size: .
d_call: TRBD2
cdr3_nt: TGCAGCGTTTCGGGCGGTCCCGGGGCTAGCGGGAGCGAGCAGTACTTC
cdr3_aa: CSVSGGPGASGSEQYF

j_call: TRBJ2-7
v_call: TRBV9
clone_size: .
d_call: TRBD1
cdr3_nt: TGTGCCAGCAGCGTAGGGGACAGGGGACACGAGCAGTACTTC
cdr3_aa: CASSVGDRGHEQYF

j_call: TRBJ2-7
v_call: TRBV7-9
clone_size: few
d_call: .
cdr3_nt: TGTGCCAGCAGCCTAAGCGAGAGCTCCTACGAGCAGTACTTC
cdr3_aa: CASSLSESSYEQYF

j_call: TRBJ1-1
v_call: TRBV29-1
clone_size: many
d_call: .
cdr3_nt: TGCAGCGTTCCCTCGGGGCAGGTGTACTTGGACACTGAAGCTTTCTTT
cdr3_aa: CSVPSGQVYLDTEAFF

j_call: TRBJ2-7
v_call: TRBV12-3/TRBV12-4
clone_size: .
d_call: .
cdr3_nt: TGTGCCAGCAGTTTTCACCTCCACGAGCAGTACTTC
cdr3_aa: CASSFHLHEQYF

j_call: TRBJ2-3
v_call: TRBV5-1
clone_size: .
d_call: .
cdr3_nt: TGCGCCAGCAGCTTGGCCGCAGGGGTTGCAGATACGCAGTATTTT
cdr3_aa: CASSLAAGVADTQYF

j_call: TRBJ2-7
v_call: TRBV6-1
clone_size: .
d_call: .
cdr3_nt: TGTGCCAGCAGTGAACGTACTTACTACGAGCAGTACTTC
cdr3_aa: CASSERTYYEQYF

j_call: TRBJ2-1
v_call: TRBV28
clone_size: .
d_call: TRBD2
cdr3_nt: TGTGCCAGCAGTGCCCCACTAGCGGTCTACAATGAGCAGTTCTTC
cdr3_aa: CASSAPLAVYNEQFF

j_call: TRBJ2-3
v_call: TRBV6-5
clone_size: .
d_call: TRBD2
cdr3_nt: TGTGCCAGCAGTTACACTAGCGGGAGAGCAGATACGCAGTATTTT
cdr3_aa: CASSYTSGRADTQYF

j_call: TRBJ2-1
v_call: TRBV7-9
clone_size: .
d_call: .
cdr3_nt: TGCGCCAGCAGTCCTCAGGCTGCTTACAATGAGCAGTTCTTC
cdr3_aa: CASSPQAAYNEQFF

j_call: TRBJ1-5
v_call: TRBV6-2/TRBV6-3
clone_size: many
d_call: .
cdr3_nt: TGTGCCAGCAGTTATTTCGGGGGCAATCAGCCCCAGCATTTT
cdr3_aa: CASSYFGGNQPQHF

j_call: TRBJ2-7
v_call: TRBV4-1
clone_size: .
d_call: .
cdr3_nt: TGCGCCAGCAGCCACGACAGATCCTACGAGCAGTACTTC
cdr3_aa: CASSHDRSYEQYF

j_call: TRBJ2-1
v_call: TRBV4-3
clone_size: .
d_call: TRBD2
cdr3_nt: TGCGCCAGCAGCCAAGACCCGACTAGCGGTTTCTACAATGAGCAGTTCTTC
cdr3_aa: CASSQDPTSGFYNEQFF

j_call: TRBJ2-3
v_call: TRBV24-1
clone_size: few
d_call: .
cdr3_nt: TGTGCCACCAGTAGGGCAGATACGCAGTATTTT
cdr3_aa: CATSRADTQYF

j_call: TRBJ2-1
v_call: TRBV12-3/TRBV12-4
clone_size: .
d_call: .
cdr3_nt: TGTGCCAGCAGTTTAGCATGGCTAGACTCCTACAATGAGCAGTTCTTC
cdr3_aa: CASSLAWLDSYNEQFF

j_call: TRBJ1-1
v_call: TRBV3-1
clone_size: few
d_call: TRBD1
cdr3_nt: TGTGCCAGCAGCCAAGTGGCTCCCGGGACAGCCTTGAACACTGAAGCTTTCTTT
cdr3_aa: CASSQVAPGTALNTEAFF

j_call: TRBJ1-3
v_call: TRBV15
clone_size: many
d_call: .
cdr3_nt: TGTGCCACCAGGGACTCTGGAAACACCATATATTTT
cdr3_aa: CATRDSGNTIYF

j_call: TRBJ2-2
v_call: TRBV12-3/TRBV12-4
clone_size: few
d_call: TRBD2
cdr3_nt: TGTGCCAGCAAGGGGACTAGCCAGTCTCAGCCGAACACCGGGGAGCTGTTTTTT
cdr3_aa: CASKGTSQSQPNTGELFF

j_call: TRBJ2-7
v_call: TRBV20-1
clone_size: .
d_call: TRBD2
cdr3_nt: TGCAGTGCTTTTCCGGGACTAGGAAACTACGAGCAGTACTTC
cdr3_aa: CSAFPGLGNYEQYF

j_call: TRBJ2-3
v_call: TRBV12-3/TRBV12-4
clone_size: once
d_call: TRBD1
cdr3_nt: TGTGCCAGCAGTTTAGCCCTCCGGACAGGTCCCTATGATACGCAGTATTTT
cdr3_aa: CASSLALRTGPYDTQYF

j_call: TRBJ1-2
v_call: TRBV12-3/TRBV12-4
clone_size: .
d_call: .
cdr3_nt: TGTGCCAGCAGTTTAGCCAGAGTAAACTATGGCTACACCTTC
cdr3_aa: CASSLARVNYGYTF

j_call: TRBJ2-1
v_call: TRBV5-1
clone_size: .
d_call: TRBD2
cdr3_nt: TGCGCCAGCAGCTTGGTGGTTAGCGGGGCTTCCTACAATGAGCAGTTCTTC
cdr3_aa: CASSLVVSGASYNEQFF

j_call: TRBJ2-1
v_call: TRBV7-3
clone_size: .
d_call: TRBD2
cdr3_nt: TGTGCCAGCAGCTTAACGTTGGCTAGCGGGAGCAATGAGCAGTTCTTC
cdr3_aa: CASSLTLASGSNEQFF

j_call: TRBJ1-5
v_call: TRBV5-1
clone_size: .
d_call: .
cdr3_nt: TGCGCCAGCAGCTTGGCCGGGACCCTTTATCAGCCCCAGCATTTT
cdr3_aa: CASSLAGTLYQPQHF

j_call: TRBJ2-3
v_call: TRBV20-1
clone_size: .
d_call: .
cdr3_nt: TGCAGTGCTACTAGCGACACAGATACGCAGTATTTT
cdr3_aa: CSATSDTDTQYF

j_call: TRBJ1-1
v_call: TRBV27
clone_size: .
d_call: TRBD1
cdr3_nt: TGTGCCAGCACGGACAGGGCCCTCCTCATGAACACTGAAGCTTTCTTT
cdr3_aa: CASTDRALLMNTEAFF

j_call: TRBJ1-4
v_call: TRBV4-3
clone_size: .
d_call: .
cdr3_nt: TGCGCCAGCAGCGGGACGGGACTCCGGCCGACGAAACTGTTTTTT
cdr3_aa: CASSGTGLRPTKLFF

j_call: TRBJ1-1
v_call: TRBV7-9
clone_size: few
d_call: .
cdr3_nt: TGTGCCAGCAGCCCGCCGGGCGGCAGGGCCACTGAAGCTTTCTTT
cdr3_aa: CASSPPGGRATEAFF

j_call: TRBJ1-2
v_call: TRBV10-3
clone_size: few
d_call: .
cdr3_nt: TGTGCCATCAGTGGCCGGGAGGGTTTGAATGGCTACACCTTC
cdr3_aa: CAISGREGLNGYTF

j_call: TRBJ1-1
v_call: TRBV12-3/TRBV12-4
clone_size: few
d_call: TRBD1
cdr3_nt: TGTGCCAGCAGTGGACAGGGAAGGACTGAAGCTTTCTTT
cdr3_aa: CASSGQGRTEAFF

j_call: TRBJ2-7
v_call: TRBV6-6
clone_size: .
d_call: .
cdr3_nt: TGTGCCAGCAGTTACGCACAGGGACTCCTAGCCTACGAGCAGTACTTC
cdr3_aa: CASSYAQGLLAYEQYF

j_call: TRBJ2-2
v_call: TRBV20-1
clone_size: .
d_call: .
cdr3_nt: TGCAGTGCCTCCCTTGAGCTTGGCGGGGAGCTGTTTTTT
cdr3_aa: CSASLELGGELFF

j_call: TRBJ1-6
v_call: TRBV4-3
clone_size: .
d_call: .
cdr3_nt: TGCGCCAGCAGCCAAGGACAAGCCTATAATTCACCCCTCCACTTT
cdr3_aa: CASSQGQAYNSPLHF

j_call: TRBJ1-5
v_call: TRBV21-1
clone_size: many
d_call: .
cdr3_nt: TGTGCCAGCAGCCCGAGGGGGAATCTTAGCAATCAGCCCCAGCATTTT
cdr3_aa: CASSPRGNLSNQPQHF

j_call: TRBJ2-1
v_call: TRBV7-2
clone_size: .
d_call: .
cdr3_nt: TGTGCCAGCAGCTTAGCGACAGGCTCCTACAATGAGCAGTTCTTC
cdr3_aa: CASSLATGSYNEQFF

j_call: TRBJ1-2
v_call: TRBV4-1
clone_size: .
d_call: .
cdr3_nt: TGCGCCAGCAGCCTCCTCCGGGAAACTAACTATGGCTACACCTTC
cdr3_aa: CASSLLRETNYGYTF

j_call: TRBJ2-1
v_call: TRBV10-3
clone_size: few
d_call: TRBD2
cdr3_nt: TGTGCCATCAGTGGGACTAGCGGGTACAATGAGCAGTTCTTC
cdr3_aa: CAISGTSGYNEQFF